The entry below describes one T cell receptor (beta chain). The sample has other DNA sequences that encode this CDR3 too. The time point: acute HCV infection, within 168 days of estimated infection date. Hepatitis C virus-specific T cells were sequenced directly ex vivo without in vitro expansion. The data derive from a study of CD8 T cells in acute hepatitis C reinfection. Repertoires were generated with immunoSEQ multiplex PCR, while TCRdb's copy carries only in-frame clones and drops some. This sample yields around 1,400 clones, of which 45% to 60% are seen a single time; approximately 8.5% belongs to the top ten. Findings and limits, study-wide: A V04-02/J02-02 clonotype was among more than 10 public ones, independent of outcome. Overrepresentation in the naive pool did not explain the preferential TRBV04 and TRBV06 usage seen in all groups.

This CDR3 comprises 17 residues. Germline lookup yields CDR1 LGHNA and CDR2 YSLEER. After removal of 0 bases from V and 9 bases from J, the junction contained 11 bases not matched to a gene. The clonotype originates from a woman between 18 and 30 years old with chronic hepatitis C. Here the sequenced sample was HCV NS3-1073 tetramer-sorted CD8+ T cells from PBMCs, taken during acute infection. This chain connects TRBV4-3 to TRBJ2-1; 10 positions agree with TRBD2. The CDR3 loop reads CASSQDPLAGGGGEQFF. The CDR3 DNA is TGCGCCAGCAGCCAAGACCCGTTAGCGGGGGGCGGTGGTGAGCAGTTCTTC.